This T cell receptor (beta chain) was captured by sequencing in a study of CD8 T cells in Susac syndrome. The V gene lost 8 bases and the J gene lost 7 bases, with 9 bases spanning the gap. The CDR3 covers 11 residues. Germline assignment: CDR1 SQVTM and CDR2 ANQGSEA. The RNA, roughly 0.5 to 1 ug, was put through reverse transcription using random hexamers. Amplification of TCR beta CDR3 was carried out by immunoSEQ multiplex PCR, which covered 54 Vbeta and 13 Jbeta segments. TCRdb re-called the immunoSEQ multiplex PCR reads with MiXCR, one entry per CDR3 protein. Here the sample spans about 120,000 distinct CDR3 sequences, about 90% being singletons. In blood CD8+ and CD4+ T cells, TCR beta underwent sequencing. It was healthy donors who served as the controls, matched for age and sex. Bulk CD8+ and CD4+ cells came from magnetic negative isolation; CD8+ TEMRA by FACS.

Sequencing was carried out using CD4+ T cells from PBMCs. The rearrangement joins TRBV29-1 to TRBJ2-6; D remains ambiguous. The source of this sequence is a human donor in good health. The CDR3 nucleotides are TGCAGCCTCATTGAAGCCAACGTCCTGACTTTC. Translation: CSLIEANVLTF.